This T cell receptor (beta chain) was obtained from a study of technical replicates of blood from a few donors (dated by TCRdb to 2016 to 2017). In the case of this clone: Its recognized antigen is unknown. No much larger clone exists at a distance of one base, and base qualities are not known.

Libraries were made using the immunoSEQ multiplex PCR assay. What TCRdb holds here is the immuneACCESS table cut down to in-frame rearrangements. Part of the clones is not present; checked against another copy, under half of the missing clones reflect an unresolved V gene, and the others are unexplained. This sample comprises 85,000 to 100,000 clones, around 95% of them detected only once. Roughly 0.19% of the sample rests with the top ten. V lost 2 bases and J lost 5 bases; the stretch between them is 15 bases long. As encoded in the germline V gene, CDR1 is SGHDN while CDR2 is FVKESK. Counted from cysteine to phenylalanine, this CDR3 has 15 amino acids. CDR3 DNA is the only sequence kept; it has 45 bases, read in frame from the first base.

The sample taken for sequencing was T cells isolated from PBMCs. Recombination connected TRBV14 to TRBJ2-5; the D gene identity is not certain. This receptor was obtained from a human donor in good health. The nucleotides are TGTGCCAGCAGCCAACCGTCGGTCTGGTCGGAGACCCAGTACTTC. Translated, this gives CASSQPSVWSETQYF. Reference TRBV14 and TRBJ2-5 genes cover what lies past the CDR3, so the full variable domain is EAGVTQFPSHSVIEKGQTVTLRCDPISGHDNLYWYRRVMGKEIKFLLHFVKESKQDESGMPNNRFLAERTGGTYSTLKVQPAELEDSGVYFCASSQPSVWSETQYFGPGTRLLVL.